The source of this T cell receptor beta chain is a study of OX40 agonist ivuxolimab in advanced cancers. Context from the whole study: Ivuxolimab, which targeted the costimulatory receptor OX40 (CD134), was an agonistic, fully human IgG2 monoclonal antibody. Intravenous ivuxolimab was administered to patients every 2 weeks at six dose levels: 0.01, 0.1, 0.3, 1.5, 3 and 10 mg/kg. Of the roughly 50 dose-escalation patients, hepatocellular carcinoma was present in about 19, melanoma in approximately 15, renal cell carcinoma in 9 and head and neck cancer in 9. The dose-escalation cohort was about 83% male with a mean age of roughly 62 years, ranging from roughly 20 to 80. Prior anti-PD-1, anti-PD-L1 or anti-CTLA-4 therapy was permitted, and 35% to 40% of dose-escalation patients had received checkpoint inhibitors. Three dose-escalation patients achieved partial responses, one with hepatocellular carcinoma and two with cutaneous melanoma. Peripheral TCRbeta sequencing was intended to test whether TCR sequence diversity was altered and clonal T-cell expansion was caused by ivuxolimab. The paper describes the monotherapy dose-escalation part (N of about 47 patients) of the phase I trial of ivuxolimab. The study at large found these results: The antigen specificity of the clonally expanded peripheral T cells was not determined. In the 0.1-3.0 mg/kg groups, partial responders were among the patients with the lowest normalized peripheral clonal expansion, particularly in CD8+ T cells. At doses of 0.1 to 3.0 mg/kg, clonal expansion of both CD4+ and CD8+ T cells in blood was seen between baseline and week 6. After ivuxolimab, more expanded clones were found on average in CD8+ T cells than in CD4+ T cells. Low levels of normalized T-cell clonal expansion were also seen in some patients who did not respond.

As encoded in the germline V gene, CDR1 is SGHRS while CDR2 is YFSETQ. V gives up 0 bases and J gives up 7 bases, and the segment between their germline ends measures 11 bases. Inclusive of the bounding cysteine and phenylalanine, the CDR3 is 14 residues long. Kept here is only the CDR3 DNA, which spans 42 bases and is read in frame from base 1. Regarding this clone: This clone's antigen is unknown. There are no base qualities to consult, and no much larger clone falls within one base.

Genomic DNA was extracted from sorted cells for sequencing of the TCRbeta CDR3 region. TCRbeta CDR3 regions were sequenced using the immunoSEQ Assay. TCRdb holds this immuneACCESS table with in-frame rearrangements only. Some clones are missing; in checked studies, unresolved V genes explain under half, and the rest has no known cause. The sample table records about 58,000 clones; around 84% of these occur just once. The ten largest clones capture around 0.99% of the sample. The trial excluded patients who had a history of autoimmune disease or were on systemic immunosuppression. In every dose cohort, peripheral blood was drawn for TCR sequencing at baseline, cycle 4 day 1, and cycle 7 day 1. Samples were obtained from an open-label, multicenter, first-in-human phase I dose-escalation trial of ivuxolimab. Adults with locally advanced or metastatic melanoma, renal cell carcinoma, hepatocellular carcinoma or head and neck squamous cell carcinoma were enrolled in the trial. Before TCR sequencing, CD4+ and CD8+ T cells were separately sorted from peripheral blood.

The source is an adult with an advanced solid tumor such as melanoma, head and neck, liver or kidney cancer. The specimen comprised CD4+ or CD8+ T cells sorted from blood, sampled in a trial of the OX40 agonist ivuxolimab. This sequence uses TRBV5-1 and TRBJ2-1; the D gene cannot be named for sure. The CDR3 reads as follows: CASSLDGSSNEQFF. The DNA sequence is given as TGCGCCAGCAGCTTGGATGGCAGCTCGAATGAGCAGTTCTTC.